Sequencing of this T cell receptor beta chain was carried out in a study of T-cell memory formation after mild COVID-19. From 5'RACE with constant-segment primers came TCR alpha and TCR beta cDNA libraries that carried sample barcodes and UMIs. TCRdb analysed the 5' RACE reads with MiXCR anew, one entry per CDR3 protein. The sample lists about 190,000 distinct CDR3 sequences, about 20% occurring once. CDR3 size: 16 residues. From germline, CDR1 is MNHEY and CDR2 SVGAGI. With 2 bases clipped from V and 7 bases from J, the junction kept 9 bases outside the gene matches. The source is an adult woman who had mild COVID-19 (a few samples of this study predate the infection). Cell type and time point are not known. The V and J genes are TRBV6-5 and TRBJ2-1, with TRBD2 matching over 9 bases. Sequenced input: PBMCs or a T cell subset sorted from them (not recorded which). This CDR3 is CASSYGAGGPRNEQFF. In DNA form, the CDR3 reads TGTGCCAGCAGTTACGGGGCGGGAGGGCCTAGGAATGAGCAGTTCTTC.